This T cell receptor (beta chain) came from a study of blood T cell repertoires in COVID-19. On the study more broadly: The cDNA or gDNA used as material had been derived from T cells, B-cell-depleted T cells, or PBMCs.

Only in-frame clones appear in the TCRdb table, and some are missing; sequencing was by immunoSEQ multiplex PCR. The profile shows about 120,000 clones, roughly 89% of them singletons. The length of the CDR3 is 14 residues. Per the germline V gene, CDR1 is SGHRS and CDR2 is YFSETQ. The V end was cut by 0 bases, the J end by 0 bases, with 7 bases between. This clone has only one observation. Sequences were obtained from peripheral blood. This clonotype was obtained from a woman aged 60-70 years with COVID-19, enrolled during active disease. This rearrangement joins TRBV5-1 to TRBJ2-7; D is uncertain. CDR3 nucleotide sequence: TGCGCCAGCAGCTTGGTGTCCGGCTCCTACGAGCAGTACTTC. It yields the protein CASSLVSGSYEQYF.